These 11 T cell receptor beta chains were sequenced from one sample in a study of shared clonotypes between healthy human individuals. Only in-frame clones appear in the TCRdb table, and some are missing; sequencing was by immunoSEQ multiplex PCR. This sample has about 2.5 million clones, with less than 95% found just once. Source material: naive CD4+ T cells from PBMCs. Subset reported: CD45RA+ positively selected. The receptors were sampled from a young man in good health. Some clones in this sample may be carry-over from other donors' samples.

The V gene is TRBV13, the J gene TRBJ1-2; D gene ambiguous. From germline, CDR1 is PRHDT and CDR2 FYEKMQ (reference sequence). The CDR3 length is 15 residues. Deletions cut 4 bases from V and 4 bases from J, with 16 bases between. CDR3 sequence reads: CASSSAGLDIYGYTF. DNA of the CDR3: TGTGCCAGCAGCTCCGCCGGTCTGGATATCTATGGCTACACCTTC.

This chain's CDR3 is CASSRGLAVGEQFF. The CDR3 coding sequence is TGTGCCAGCAGCCGGGGGCTAGCGGTCGGTGAGCAGTTCTTC. The chain employs TRBV7-2 and TRBJ2-1; TRBD2 is a possible D gene (7 bases). Trimming left V 5 bases short and J 9 bases short, with 17 bases between. CDR1 and CDR2 (germline): SGHTA, FQGNSA. The CDR3 spans 14 residues.

The V call is TRBV2, the J call TRBJ2-5; no definite D call. The CDR3 length is 13 residues. The V end was cut by 1 base, the J end by 4 bases, with 7 bases between. Germline V lookup: CDR1 SNHLY, CDR2 FYNNEI. CDR3 in amino acids: CASSEDRPETQYF. In DNA form, the CDR3 reads TGTGCCAGCAGTGAAGACAGACCAGAGACCCAGTACTTC. Full variable domain (remainder filled in from reference TRBV2 and TRBJ2-5): EPEVTQTPSHQVTQMGQEVILRCVPISNHLYFYWYRQILGQKVEFLVSFYNNEISEKSEIFDDQFSVERPDGSNFTLKIRSTKLEDSAMYFCASSEDRPETQYFGPGTRLLVL.

This chain uses TRBV28 with TRBJ1-1; D is ambiguous. V lost 7 bases and J lost 6, with 21 bases in between. CDR1 MDHEN and CDR2 SYDVKM come from the germline V gene. The CDR3 spans 15 residues. CDR3 in amino acids: CASTVLRGSTPEAFF. Written as DNA, the CDR3 is TGTGCCAGCACCGTTCTCCGGGGATCAACGCCTGAAGCTTTCTTT.

The chain recombines TRBV25-1 with TRBJ2-2; D gene ambiguous. Germline V lookup: CDR1 MGHDK, CDR2 SYGVNS. This CDR3 spans 16 amino acids. V gave up 1 base and J gave up 0 bases, with 9 bases separating them. CDR3 sequence: CASSEWLPANTGELFF. The CDR3 nucleotides are TGTGCCAGCAGTGAATGGCTACCAGCGAACACCGGGGAGCTGTTTTTT.

This CDR3 reads CASSQYTEYEQYF. The CDR3 region has the DNA TGCGCCAGCAGCCAGTATACAGAGTACGAGCAGTACTTC. The V gene is TRBV4-3, the J gene TRBJ2-7; D unresolved. Between the trimmed V and J ends, which lost 3 bases and 4 bases, there was a span of 10 bases. Germline V gene data show CDR1 as LGHNA and CDR2 as YSLEER. The CDR3 totals 13 residues.

The genes are TRBV5-1 and TRBJ2-2; D gene ambiguous. CDR1 is SGHRS and CDR2 is YFSETQ in the germline V gene. Trimming pared 6 bases from V and 7 bases from J, leaving 7 bases between. There are 11 residues in the CDR3. DNA of the CDR3: TGCGCCAGCACTCGTGACGGGGAGCTGTTTTTT. Residues: CASTRDGELFF.

The chain couples TRBV5-8 to TRBJ1-5; 7 nucleotides line up with TRBD1. Trimming at V came to 5 bases and at J to 11 bases, leaving 13 bases not matched to a gene. The CDR3 is 14 residues long. Per the germline V gene, CDR1 is SGHTS and CDR2 is YDEGEE. The CDR3 DNA sequence: TGTGCCAGCAGTTCCAACAGGGGCAGTAGGGCCCAGCATTTT. Protein product: CASSSNRGSRAQHF.

The chain employs TRBV18 and TRBJ2-3; 11 nucleotides agree with TRBD1. Trimming cost V 3 bases and J 7 bases; bases outside gene matches: 3. Germline V gene lookup returns CDR1 KGHSH and CDR2 LQKENI. The CDR3 runs to 14 residues. The CDR3 DNA reads as TGTGCCAGCTCACCCGGACAGGGGGCTCATACGCAGTATTTT. As protein: CASSPGQGAHTQYF.

The J gene is TRBJ1-3, the V gene TRBV5-3; TRBD1 matches at 12 bases. TRBV5-3 carries the ORF label, with uncertain function. This CDR3 is 18 amino acids long. V shed 1 base and J 0 bases; nucleotides not matched to a gene: 5. The CDR3 sequence: CARSLRGQGASSGNTIYF. In nucleotides, the CDR3 is TGTGCCAGAAGCTTGCGGGGACAGGGGGCGAGCTCTGGAAACACCATATATTTT.

The V gene is TRBV6-6, the J gene TRBJ2-7; D might be TRBD2 (6 bases). V lost 6 bases and J 2 bases, leaving 14 bases between the germline ends. The CDR3 is 14 residues long. Per the germline V gene, CDR1 is MNHNY and CDR2 is SVGAGI (reference sequence). CDR3 DNA: TGTGCCAGCAGGGGGGGACTCGCGGCCTACGAGCAGTACTTC. Protein: CASRGGLAAYEQYF.